The 25 T cell receptor beta chains listed next were all sequenced from one sample in a study of shared clonotypes between healthy human individuals. Libraries were prepared by immunoSEQ multiplex PCR; TCRdb keeps only in-frame clonotypes and omits some of them. The table includes about 1.1 million clones, approximately 75% detected once. The specimen was memory CD4+ T cells from PBMCs. Subset here: CD45RA-negative fraction. These receptors all stem from a man younger than 30 in good health. Some clones in this sample may be carry-over from other donors' samples.

This chain joins TRBV30 and TRBJ1-1; D call uncertain. This CDR3 region has 12 residues. Between the trimmed V and J ends, which lost 3 bases and 5 bases, there was a span of 10 bases. CDR1 GTSNPN and CDR2 SVGIG come from the germline V gene (reference sequence). CDR3 sequence: CAWRGSGTEAFF. The CDR3 region has the DNA TGTGCCTGGAGAGGCTCCGGGACTGAAGCTTTCTTT.

This clone was seen only a few times. The rearrangement uses TRBV27 and TRBJ2-1, with a weak D call TRBD2 (6 bases). V dropped 4 bases and J dropped 3 bases, with 16 bases sitting between them. CDR1 MNHEY and CDR2 SMNVEV come from the germline V gene (reference sequence). The CDR3 has 16 residues. CDR3: CASSSATSLYYNEQFF. In DNA, the CDR3 is TGTGCCAGCAGTTCCGCTACTAGCCTTTACTACAATGAGCAGTTCTTC.

This clone showed up just a few times. No DNA is shown, since the ends of the CDR3 on it are uncertain; the CDR3 is the one TCRdb lists. The chain has TRBV11-2 and TRBJ1-2. Germline CDR1 reads SGHAT; CDR2 reads FQNNGV. From its first to its last residue, the CDR3 has 12 amino acids. The CDR3 spells CASSFGEGTGTF.

This clone was detected a few times. The chain has TRBV4-2 and TRBJ2-7, with TRBD2 matching 13 bases. This CDR3 contains 18 residues. The germline gives CDR1 LGHNA, CDR2 YNFKEQ. The J segment lost 9 bases and the V segment lost 0 bases, leaving 14 bases of the junction unmatched. The CDR3 DNA follows: TGTGCCAGCAGCCAAGATGAGGGACTAGCGGGACCGGGGGGGGCGCAGTACTTC. Amino acid sequence: CASSQDEGLAGPGGAQYF.

The J gene is TRBJ1-2, the V gene TRBV4-1; D not certain. Germline values: CDR1 MGHRA, CDR2 YSYEKL. Trimming left V 4 bases short and J 4 bases short, with 16 bases between. The CDR3 is 15 amino acids. Written as DNA, the CDR3 is TGCGCCAGCAGCCGGGAGGGAGGGATGGCCTATGGCTACACCTTC. As protein: CASSREGGMAYGYTF.

This chain uses TRBV13 with TRBJ2-2; D is unclear. The CDR3 loop spans 14 amino acids. Germline-derived CDR1 and CDR2 are PRHDT and FYEKMQ (reference sequence). Trimming left V 1 base short and J 0 bases short, with 3 bases between. The CDR3 DNA follows: TGTGCCAGCAGCTTAGAGTCGAACACCGGGGAGCTGTTTTTT. This codes for CASSLESNTGELFF.

The chain has TRBV7-9 and TRBJ2-7; TRBD2 agrees at 7 bases. Trimming took 1 base from V and 0 from J; bases not matched to a gene: 6. Looked up from germline, CDR1 is SEHNR and CDR2 is FQNEAQ (reference sequence). CDR3 length: 16 amino acids. This CDR3 is CASSLEVGGSSYEQYF. The CDR3 coding sequence is TGTGCCAGCAGCTTAGAGGTGGGCGGGAGCTCCTACGAGCAGTACTTC.

This sequence joins TRBV6-5 and TRBJ1-1, with D perhaps TRBD1 (6 bases). The CDR3 loop spans 15 amino acids. Per the germline V gene, CDR1 is MNHEY and CDR2 is SVGAGI. The V gene lost 6 bases and the J gene lost 4 bases, with 18 bases spanning the gap. The DNA of the CDR3 is TGTGCCAGCAGGCCTGGGGGCGCAGTTGTCACTGAAGCTTTCTTT. Translating it yields CASRPGGAVVTEAFF.

The V gene is TRBV5-1, the J gene TRBJ2-7; D gene unclear. The CDR3 sequence is 13 residues long. The germline gives CDR1 SGHRS, CDR2 YFSETQ. With 0 bases removed from V and 5 bases from J, the gap between germline ends came to 9 bases. The CDR3 region is CASSLGVADEQYF. CDR3 DNA sequence: TGCGCCAGCAGCTTGGGTGTAGCTGACGAGCAGTACTTC.

This clone was seen a single time. The chain employs TRBV20-1 and TRBJ2-7; the match to TRBD1 covers 7 bases. Germline CDR1 DFQATT, CDR2 SNEGSKA (reference sequence). This CDR3 has 11 residues. V was pared by 0 bases and J by 9 bases, with 2 bases of the junction left unmatched. The CDR3 coding sequence is TGCAGTGCTAGAGATCACAGGGGGCAGTACTTC. Translating gives CSARDHRGQYF.

The CDR3 bases are TGTGCCAGCACCCTACTAGCGGGAGGCGGCGAGCAGTACTTC. This translates into CASTLLAGGGEQYF. The chain is built from TRBV28 and TRBJ2-7; the match to TRBD2 covers 12 bases. The germline gives CDR1 MDHEN, CDR2 SYDVKM. This CDR3 spans 14 amino acids. Trimming took 7 bases from V and 6 from J; bases not matched to a gene: 7.

The V and J genes are TRBV30 and TRBJ1-1; tentative D call: TRBD1 (5 bases). Germline V gene lookup returns CDR1 GTSNPN and CDR2 SVGIG (reference sequence). V shed 1 base and J shed 1 base, with 16 bases lying between them. This CDR3 contains 16 residues. CDR3: CAWSATSGTPNTEAFF. DNA of the CDR3: TGTGCCTGGAGTGCTACCTCCGGGACCCCGAACACTGAAGCTTTCTTT.

This clone has just a few counts. The chain uses TRBV25-1 and TRBJ1-2, with D unresolved. Trimming stripped 2 bases from V and 7 bases from J, with 14 bases between. CDR1 is MGHDK, CDR2 SYGVNS, per germline. The CDR3 runs 14 residues. CDR3: CASSENLDHVGYTF. For the CDR3, the DNA is TGTGCCAGCAGTGAAAATCTGGATCACGTTGGCTACACCTTC.

V gene TRBV27 combines with J gene TRBJ1-2; possible D gene TRBD1, 5 bases. This CDR3 is 13 amino acids long. Germline assignment: CDR1 MNHEY and CDR2 SMNVEV (reference sequence). V was trimmed by 2 bases and J by 8 bases, leaving 12 bases between them. Here the CDR3 DNA reads TGTGCCAGCAGTTTAGGGCCAGGGCTGGGCTACACCTTC. Its translation is CASSLGPGLGYTF.

In nucleotides, the CDR3 is TGTGCCAGCTCACCAAAGTGGGGCGGCTACGAGCAGTACTTC. Amino acids: CASSPKWGGYEQYF. The chain is built from TRBV18 and TRBJ2-7, with D perhaps matching TRBD1 (5 bases). The CDR3 is 14 amino acids. The V end was cut by 2 bases, the J end by 3 bases, with 11 bases between. Germline-derived CDR1 and CDR2 are KGHSH and LQKENI.

This clone was observed at least ten times. The genes are TRBV9 and TRBJ2-7, with 7 bases matching TRBD2. Trimming took 3 bases from V and 2 from J; bases not matched to a gene: 5. The CDR3 has 14 residues. Germline-derived CDR1 and CDR2 are SGDLS and YYNGEE. Here the CDR3 reads CASSASGDPYEQYF. The CDR3 coding sequence is TGTGCCAGCAGCGCCAGCGGGGACCCCTACGAGCAGTACTTC.

In its sample, this clone was seen once. The sample contains more than one DNA sequence encoding this CDR3. This chain uses TRBV11-3 with TRBJ1-1, with D perhaps matching TRBD1 (5 bases). The CDR3 runs to 13 residues. CDR1 and CDR2 from the germline V gene are SGHNT and YENEEA. The ends were cut back, 4 bases at V and 1 base at J, with 7 bases in the middle. This CDR3 is CASSSTGNTEAFF. The CDR3 coding sequence is TGTGCCAGCAGCTCTACAGGGAACACTGAAGCTTTCTTT. The variable domain in full, completed from reference TRBV11-3 and TRBJ1-1, reads EAGVVQSPRYKIIEKKQPVAFWCNPISGHNTLYWYLQNLGQGPELLIRYENEEAVDDSQLPKDRFSAERLKGVDSTLKIQPAELGDSAVYLCASSSTGNTEAFFGQGTRLTVV.

V usage is TRBV4-3 and J usage is TRBJ2-7; TRBD2 aligns across 10 bases. J lost 4 bases, V lost 1 base, and 7 bases had no gene match. The germline gives CDR1 LGHNA, CDR2 YSLEER. The length of the CDR3 is 16 residues. For the CDR3, the DNA is TGCGCCAGCAGCCAAGTCAATAGCGGGAGGTGGTACGAGCAGTACTTC. It is translated as CASSQVNSGRWYEQYF.

The chain carries TRBV10-3 and TRBJ2-7; the D gene is possibly TRBD2 (7 bases). From germline, CDR1 is ENHRY and CDR2 SYGVKD. The CDR3 covers 14 residues. V was shortened by 4 bases and J by 6 bases, with 16 bases between the two germline ends. The CDR3 DNA sequence: TGTGCCATCAGTGGGGTCAGGGGAGGGAGCGAGCAGTACTTC. Residues: CAISGVRGGSEQYF.

The V gene is TRBV6-1, the J gene TRBJ2-5; D unresolved. This CDR3 has 13 residues. Trimming took 7 bases from V and 5 from J, leaving 14 bases between them. Germline loops: CDR1 MNHNS, CDR2 SASEGT. CDR3 in DNA: TGTGCCAGCAATTTTAGGTCGTCGGAGACCCAGTACTTC. Amino acid sequence: CASNFRSSETQYF.

The rearrangement joins TRBV28 to TRBJ2-2; D uncertain. There are 13 residues in the CDR3. Germline V gene lookup returns CDR1 MDHEN and CDR2 SYDVKM. Trimming stripped 5 bases from V and 0 bases from J, with 4 bases between. CDR3 in amino acids: CASSAANTGELFF. The CDR3 nucleotides are TGTGCCAGCAGTGCCGCGAACACCGGGGAGCTGTTTTTT. Variable domain in full (rest from reference TRBV28 and TRBJ2-2): DVKVTQSSRYLVKRTGEKVFLECVQDMDHENMFWYRQDPGLGLRLIYFSYDVKMKEKGDIPEGYSVSREKKERFSLILESASTNQTSMYLCASSAANTGELFFGEGSRLTVL.

The genes are TRBV10-3 and TRBJ1-1, with D perhaps TRBD1 (5 bases). The germline gives CDR1 ENHRY, CDR2 SYGVKD. V shed 0 bases and J shed 1 base, with 12 bases lying between them. The CDR3 covers 16 residues. Here the CDR3 DNA reads TGTGCCATCAGTGAGTCGAAGGACACTCGGAACACTGAAGCTTTCTTT. Protein: CAISESKDTRNTEAFF.

This chain uses TRBV18 with TRBJ2-1, with 7 bases that match TRBD2. This CDR3 is built from 14 residues. After removal of 0 bases from V and 6 bases from J, the junction contained 2 bases not matched to a gene. CDR1 is KGHSH and CDR2 is LQKENI in the germline V gene. The CDR3 DNA follows: TGTGCCAGCTCACCACCATCTAGCGGCAATGAGCAGTTCTTC. Amino acids: CASSPPSSGNEQFF.

This sequence joins TRBV7-8 and TRBJ2-2; D may match TRBD1 or TRBD2 (5 bases each). V was cut by 2 bases and J by 0 bases, with 10 bases left in between. CDR3 size: 16 residues. The germline gives CDR1 SGHVS, CDR2 FQNEAQ. CDR3 DNA: TGTGCCAGCAGCTTAATTGGGGGTACGAACACCGGGGAGCTGTTTTTT. It yields the protein CASSLIGGTNTGELFF.

This chain joins TRBV28 and TRBJ1-2, with a possible D match to TRBD1 (5 bases). CDR3 length equals 14 residues. Trimming cost V 10 bases and J 1 base, with 16 bases left between them. Germline assignment: CDR1 MDHEN and CDR2 SYDVKM. The DNA of the CDR3 is TGTGCCACCACGGTGGGGGGACTTAACTATGGCTACACCTTC. The encoded protein is CATTVGGLNYGYTF.